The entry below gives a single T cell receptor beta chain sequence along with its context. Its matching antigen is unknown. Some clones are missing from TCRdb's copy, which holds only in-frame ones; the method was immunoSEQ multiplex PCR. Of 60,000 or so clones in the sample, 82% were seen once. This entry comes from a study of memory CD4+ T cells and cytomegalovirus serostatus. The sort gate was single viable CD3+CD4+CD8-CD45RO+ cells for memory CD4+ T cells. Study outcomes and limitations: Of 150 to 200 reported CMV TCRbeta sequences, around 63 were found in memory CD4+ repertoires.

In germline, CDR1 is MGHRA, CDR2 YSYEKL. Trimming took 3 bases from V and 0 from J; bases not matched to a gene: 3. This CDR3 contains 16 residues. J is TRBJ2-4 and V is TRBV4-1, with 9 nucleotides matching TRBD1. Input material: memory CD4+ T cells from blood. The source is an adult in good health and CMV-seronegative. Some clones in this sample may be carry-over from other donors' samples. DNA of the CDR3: TGCGCCAGCAGCCACGGACAGGGGCTAGCCAAAAACATTCAGTACTTC. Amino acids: CASSHGQGLAKNIQYF.